This T cell receptor beta chain was observed in a study of glioma-infiltrating T cells after dendritic cell vaccination. Overall study: The vaccine used monocyte-derived dendritic cells pulsed overnight with autologous tumor lysate. Patients received three intradermal dendritic cell vaccine injections at biweekly intervals. General observations from the study: Only a small number of patients had complete blood and tumor samples.

V shed 0 bases and J shed 5 bases, with 7 bases lying between them. CDR3 size: 13 residues. CDR1 and CDR2 (germline): MRHNA, SNTAGT. Input was 2 ug genomic DNA, or all available if less. Only in-frame clones appear in the TCRdb table, and some are missing; sequencing was by immunoSEQ multiplex PCR. Among some 90,000 clones, around four fifths were seen once, and the ten largest hold 2% to 2.5%. Time point reported: after dendritic cell vaccination, including at tumor progression/relapse. A note on this clone: The antigen is not known.

The origin of this receptor is a human donor with glioblastoma. The starting material was blood, obtained after dendritic cell vaccination. The chain uses TRBV6-4 and TRBJ1-1, with D unclear. CDR3 sequence reads: CASSDSRGTEAFF. CDR3 in DNA: TGTGCCAGCAGTGACTCGAGAGGTACTGAAGCTTTCTTT.